This T cell receptor (beta chain) was documented in a study of blood T cell repertoires in COVID-19. Study details: PBMCs, B-cell-depleted T cells, or T cells were the source of the cDNA or gDNA that made up the material.

Per the authors' pipeline: Estimation of nucleated cell counts relied on the amplification of reference gene primers. The repertoire was sequenced with immunoSEQ multiplex PCR; TCRdb's copy has only in-frame clones and lacks some. The D gene and trimming were derived from the DNA, and the V and J assignments and clone size from that table. The data hold roughly 190,000 clones, with 80% to 85% observed a single time. This CDR3 has 15 residues. The V and J ends lost 1 base and 7 bases respectively, with 14 bases between them. Germline V gene sequence: CDR1 SGHTA, CDR2 FQGTGA. This clonotype was obtained from a human donor with acute or convalescent COVID-19. The donor label of this sample is uncertain. The chain has TRBV7-3 and TRBJ1-5, with a weak D call TRBD1 (6 bases). Sequenced: peripheral blood. CDR3 sequence: CASSLRGGADQPQHF. The CDR3 region has the DNA TGTGCCAGCAGCTTAAGAGGGGGGGCGGACCAGCCCCAGCATTTT.